This TCR beta chain was recorded in a study of vaccination effects on CD4 cells after COVID-19. On the study more broadly: The participants, recipients of two vaccine doses, got either BNT162b2 or mRNA-1273. Study results and limitations: The study had few convalescent patients and no early post-infection timepoints.

V lost 5 bases and J lost 10; bases outside the gene matches: 10. Germline V lookup: CDR1 SGHNT, CDR2 YYREEE (reference sequence). The CDR3 is made up of 14 amino acids. Some clones are missing from TCRdb's copy, which holds only in-frame ones; the method was immunoSEQ multiplex PCR. The table records 20,000 to 30,000 clones, approximately 80% of them present only once. Points on this clone: The target antigen is unknown.

Antigen-specific CD4+ T cells were expanded (with viral peptide pools) by the ViraFEST assay ahead of sequencing. Subsequent to less than twelve days of culture, CD4+ T cells were isolated. Between March and December 2020, the person had a SARS-CoV-2 infection that PCR confirmed. Cultivation was performed at a few million PBMC per well with approximately 10 IU/ml IL-2 and 10 ug/ml peptides added. The chain carries TRBV5-4 and TRBJ2-1, with 9 bases matching TRBD2. The material sequenced was CD4+ T cells from PBMCs cultured with HCoV-NL63 spike peptides, taken before COVID-19 vaccination. The receptor was isolated from a human donor who had a prior SARS-CoV-2 infection. In DNA form, the CDR3 reads TGTGCCAGCAGGTATCTCGGGCGGGAGGGGGAGCAGTTCTTC. It codes for CASRYLGREGEQFF.